This T cell receptor (beta chain) was sequenced in a study of T cell responses to AZD1222 COVID-19 vaccine. Study-level points and caveats: White British ancestry dominated among donors, who included more females, and clonal diversity was possibly underestimated. Distributed over spike, vaccine-associated CD4 TCRs predominated at 160-218 and 743-854.

The CDR3 has 11 residues. The germline V gene encodes CDR1 SEHNR and CDR2 FQNEAQ (reference sequence). V dropped 2 bases and J dropped 7 bases, with 5 bases sitting between them. On this clone itself: Its antigen is unknown.

TCRdb's copy holds only in-frame clones and misses some; the assay was immunoSEQ multiplex PCR. This sample yields 70,000 to 80,000 clones, of which around 82% are seen a single time; about 46% belongs to the top ten. This chain uses TRBV7-9 with TRBJ1-2; maybe TRBD1 (5 bases). The TCR originated in an adult who received the AZD1222 COVID-19 vaccine. Sequenced here: peripheral blood, sampled 28 days after the second AZD1222 dose. CDR3 sequence (DNA): TGTGCCAGCAGCTTAAGGGGTGGCTACACCTTC. Residues: CASSLRGGYTF.